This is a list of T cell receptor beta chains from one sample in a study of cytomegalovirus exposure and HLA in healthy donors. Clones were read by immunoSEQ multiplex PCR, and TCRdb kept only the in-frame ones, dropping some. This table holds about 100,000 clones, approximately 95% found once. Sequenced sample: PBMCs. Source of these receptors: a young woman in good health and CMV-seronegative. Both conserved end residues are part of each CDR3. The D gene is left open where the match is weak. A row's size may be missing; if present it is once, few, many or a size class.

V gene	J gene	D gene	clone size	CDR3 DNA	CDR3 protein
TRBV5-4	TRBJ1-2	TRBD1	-	TGTGCCAGCAGCCTCAGACAGGGGGGTTTCTATGGCTACACCTTC	CASSLRQGGFYGYTF
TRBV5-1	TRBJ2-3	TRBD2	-	TGCGCCAGCAGCTTGGGACTAGCGGGGGGTCGCACAGATACGCAGTATTTT	CASSLGLAGGRTDTQYF
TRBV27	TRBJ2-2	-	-	TGTGCCAGCAGTTTAGGGGGCCCCGGGGAGCTGTTTTTT	CASSLGGPGELFF
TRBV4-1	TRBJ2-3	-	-	TGCGCCAGCAGCCGACTCTTCACAGATACGCAGTATTTT	CASSRLFTDTQYF
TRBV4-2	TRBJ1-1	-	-	TGTGCCAGCAGCCAAGATGGGCAGGGCACCAAGAACACTGAAGCTTTCTTT	CASSQDGQGTKNTEAFF
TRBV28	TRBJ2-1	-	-	TGTGCCAGCAGTTTAAACGGGGGGCGAAAGGAGTTCTTC	CASSLNGGRKEFF
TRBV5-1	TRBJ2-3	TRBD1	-	TGCGCCAGCAGCTACCGACAGGGGAGGTCGGCAGATACGCAGTATTTT	CASSYRQGRSADTQYF
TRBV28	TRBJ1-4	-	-	TGTGCCAGCAGTTTATTACAGGGTGGGGAAAAACTGTTTTTT	CASSLLQGGEKLFF
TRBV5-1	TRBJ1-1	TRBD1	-	TGCGCCAGCAGCAGGACAGGAGCGGGAGATACTGAAGCTTTCTTT	CASSRTGAGDTEAFF
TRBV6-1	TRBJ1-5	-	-	TGTGCCAGCAGTGAAGTAAGCAATCAGCCCCAGCATTTT	CASSEVSNQPQHF
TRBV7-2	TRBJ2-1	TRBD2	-	TGTGCCAGCAGCCTGAGACTAGCGGCCTACAATGAGCAGTTCTTC	CASSLRLAAYNEQFF
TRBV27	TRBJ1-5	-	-	TGTGCCAGCAGGGGGGCGCGCGGTCAGCCCCAGCATTTT	CASRGARGQPQHF
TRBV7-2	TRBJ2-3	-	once	TGTGCCAGCAGCTTACTCCCTAGCGTAGGTTCCACAGATACGCAGTATTTT	CASSLLPSVGSTDTQYF
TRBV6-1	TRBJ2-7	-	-	TGTGCCAGCAAGGCAGGGGCGCACGAGCAGTACTTC	CASKAGAHEQYF
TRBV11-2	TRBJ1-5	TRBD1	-	TGTGCCAGCAGCTTAGCAGGGGGCGATCAGCCCCAGCATTTT	CASSLAGGDQPQHF
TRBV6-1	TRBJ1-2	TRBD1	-	TGTGCCAGCAGTGAAGCGGTGGGACAGATCAACTATGGCTACACCTTC	CASSEAVGQINYGYTF
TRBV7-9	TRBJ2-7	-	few	TGTGCCAGCAGCTTAAGCACAGGGAGCACTTACGAGCAGTACTTC	CASSLSTGSTYEQYF
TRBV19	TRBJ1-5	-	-	TGTGCCAGTAGTATAGGAGGGAGGGGGGGACAGCCCCAGCATTTT	CASSIGGRGGQPQHF
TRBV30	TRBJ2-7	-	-	TGTGCCTGGAGCCCTCAGGTCTACGAGCAGTACTTC	CAWSPQVYEQYF
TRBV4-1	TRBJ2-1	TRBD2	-	TGCGCCAGCAGCCAAGTCGGACTAGCGGGCAACAATGAGCAGTTCTTC	CASSQVGLAGNNEQFF
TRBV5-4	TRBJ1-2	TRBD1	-	TGTGCCAGCAGCTTGGGACAGGACAGGATCTATGGCTACACCTTC	CASSLGQDRIYGYTF
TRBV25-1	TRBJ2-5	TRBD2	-	TGTGCCAGCAGTGGTTGGCTAGCGGGGGTGGAGACCCAGTACTTC	CASSGWLAGVETQYF
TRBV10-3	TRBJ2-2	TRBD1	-	TGTGCCATCAGTGTCAAGGGGGCGACCGGGGAGCTGTTTTTT	CAISVKGATGELFF
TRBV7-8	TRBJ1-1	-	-	TGTGCCAGCAGCTTAGGGTGGTGGGGGGGCCTCACTGAAGCTTTCTTT	CASSLGWWGGLTEAFF
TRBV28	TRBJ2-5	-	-	TGTGCCAGCAGGCATGTTCCGGACCAAGAGACCCAGTACTTC	CASRHVPDQETQYF
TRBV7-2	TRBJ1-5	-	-	TGTGCCAGCAGCTTGGGGCAGGAGTATAGCAATCAGCCCCAGCATTTT	CASSLGQEYSNQPQHF
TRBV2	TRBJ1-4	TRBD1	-	TGTGCCAGCAGAATCAGGGGGATGACTAATGAAAAACTGTTTTTT	CASRIRGMTNEKLFF
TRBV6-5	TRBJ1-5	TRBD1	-	TGTGCCAGCAGTCCCAGGGGGCCGGGTCAGCCCCAGCATTTT	CASSPRGPGQPQHF
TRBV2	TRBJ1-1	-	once	TGTGCCAGCAGGGGAGAGAACACTGAAGCTTTCTTT	CASRGENTEAFF
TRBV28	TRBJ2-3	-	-	TGTGCCAGCAGCACTTCCACAGATACGCAGTATTTT	CASSTSTDTQYF
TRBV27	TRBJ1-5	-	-	TGTGCCAGCAGTTTGGCAGGGGACAATCAGCCCCAGCATTTT	CASSLAGDNQPQHF
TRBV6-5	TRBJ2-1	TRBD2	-	TGTGCCAGCAGAGCGGGGCTAGGGGAGCAGTTCTTC	CASRAGLGEQFF
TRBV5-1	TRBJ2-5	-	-	TGCGCCAGCAGCTTTGGCGGGCTTAAAGAGACCCAGTACTTC	CASSFGGLKETQYF
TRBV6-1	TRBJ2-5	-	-	TGTGCCAGCAGTGAATCCGTCCAAGAGACCCAGTACTTC	CASSESVQETQYF
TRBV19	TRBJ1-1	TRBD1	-	TGTGCCAGTAAAGGGACAGCTCTTTTAATGAACACTGAAGCTTTCTTT	CASKGTALLMNTEAFF
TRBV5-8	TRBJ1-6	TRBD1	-	TGTGCCAGCAGCGTGTCCCGGGACAGGGGAAACTATAATTCACCCCTCCACTTT	CASSVSRDRGNYNSPLHF
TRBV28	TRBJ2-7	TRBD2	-	TGTGCCAGCAGTTTAGCGGGGGGGCCGGGAGAGCAGTACTTC	CASSLAGGPGEQYF
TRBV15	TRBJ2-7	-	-	TGTGCCACCAGCAGAGATTTGGCGGGGAGGTCCTACGAGCAGTACTTC	CATSRDLAGRSYEQYF
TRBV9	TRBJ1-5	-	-	TGTGCCAGCAGCGCGCAGGCGGGATGGCCCCAGCATTTT	CASSAQAGWPQHF
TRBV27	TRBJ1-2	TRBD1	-	TGTGCCAGCAGTTTCACAGGGGGGTATGGCTACACCTTC	CASSFTGGYGYTF
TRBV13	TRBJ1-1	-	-	TGTGCCAGCAGCTCGCTGGCGGGGGCGTACACTGAAGCTTTCTTT	CASSSLAGAYTEAFF
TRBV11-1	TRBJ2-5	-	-	TGTGCCAGCAGCTTACCCAGGGGTGAGACCCAGTACTTC	CASSLPRGETQYF